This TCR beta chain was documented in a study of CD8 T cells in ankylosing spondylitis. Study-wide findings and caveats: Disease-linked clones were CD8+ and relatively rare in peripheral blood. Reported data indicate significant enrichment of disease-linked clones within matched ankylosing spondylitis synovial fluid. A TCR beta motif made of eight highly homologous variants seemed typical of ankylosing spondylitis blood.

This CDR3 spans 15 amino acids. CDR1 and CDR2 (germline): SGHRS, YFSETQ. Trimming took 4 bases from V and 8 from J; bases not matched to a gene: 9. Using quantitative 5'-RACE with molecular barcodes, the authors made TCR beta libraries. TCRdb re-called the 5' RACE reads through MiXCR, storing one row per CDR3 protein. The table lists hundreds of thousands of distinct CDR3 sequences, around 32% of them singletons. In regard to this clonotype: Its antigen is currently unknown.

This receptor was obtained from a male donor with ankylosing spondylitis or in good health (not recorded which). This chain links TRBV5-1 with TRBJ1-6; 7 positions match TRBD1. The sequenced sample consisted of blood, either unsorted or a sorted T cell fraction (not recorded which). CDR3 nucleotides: TGCGCCAGCAGCCAGACCGGGACAGTCGATTCACCCCTCCACTTT. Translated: CASSQTGTVDSPLHF.